The clone carrying this T cell receptor beta chain appeared once. The source of the sample is a study of blood T cell repertoires in COVID-19. Study-level background: The samples span acute and convalescent COVID-19 from the United States, Italy and Spain. The cDNA or gDNA used as material had been derived from T cells, B-cell-depleted T cells, or PBMCs.

Trimming removed 5 bases from V and 1 base from J, with 11 bases in between. This CDR3 has 14 amino acids. Germline V gene sequence: CDR1 SGHTA, CDR2 FQGTGA. Assay used: immunoSEQ multiplex PCR; TCRdb lists only in-frame clones, some missing. The data show 200,000 or so clones, with about four fifths seen just once and approximately 7.9% held by the top ten. Cohort assignment relied on participant-reported clinical history. The sample comprised PBMCs or T cells enriched from blood (not recorded which). V is TRBV7-3 and J is TRBJ1-2, with D maybe TRBD1 (6 bases). This receptor was obtained from a man aged 35 to 55 who had recovered from COVID-19. In nucleotides, the CDR3 is TGTGCCAGCAGCCAAACAGGGAGTAACTATGGCTACACCTTC. It yields the protein CASSQTGSNYGYTF.